This TCR beta chain appears in the sequencing data of a study of blood T cell repertoires in COVID-19. Study-wide background: From the United States, Italy and Spain came samples of acute and convalescent COVID-19.

Germline V gene sequence: CDR1 SGHVS, CDR2 FQNEAQ. The CDR3 spans 16 residues. V shed 1 base, J shed 5 bases, and the junction held 6 bases outside the gene matches. Produced via immunoSEQ multiplex PCR; TCRdb's table is partial and in-frame only. The top ten clones hold about 5% of a sample with 200,000 to 300,000 clones, approximately 86% of them seen once. Sample: peripheral blood. This receptor was obtained from a woman aged 55-69 years with COVID-19, enrolled during active disease. The chain is built from TRBV7-8 and TRBJ2-4, with 9 bases lining up with TRBD1. The CDR3 region is CASSLVPGQGQNIQYF. The CDR3 region has the DNA TGTGCCAGCAGCTTAGTTCCGGGACAGGGACAAAACATTCAGTACTTC. Full variable domain (missing parts from reference TRBV7-8 and TRBJ2-4): GAGVSQSPRYKVAKRGQDVALRCDPISGHVSLFWYQQALGQGPEFLTYFQNEAQLDKSGLPSDRFFAERPEGSVSTLKIQRTQQEDSAVYLCASSLVPGQGQNIQYFGAGTRLSVL.